Here is one TCR beta chain with its context. What it binds is unknown. Gene and germline names: mouse. The observed sequence ends 1 residue before the CDR3 terminus, with the missing tail filled in from the germline J gene. This sample was taken from a study of tissue T cells after allogeneic stem cell transplantation. Study conclusions and caveats: Motif-based clustering found tissue-specific repertoire signatures shared across patients, though few clones were shared. Blood and spleen captured only part of the tissue TCR repertoire.

Assay: immunoSEQ multiplex PCR; the TCRdb copy retains only in-frame clones and omits some. Among 48,000 or so clones listed, about 73% were seen once. Looked up from germline, CDR1 is SGHND and CDR2 is FRSKSL. CDR3 size: 13 residues. V lost 3 bases to trimming and J lost 4 bases, with 8 bases between them. This sequence was found in a pool of C57BL/6 mice in good health. The gene calls are TRBV15 and TRBJ2-5, with D possibly being TRBD2 (6 bases). Sequenced material: sorted cells pooled from one or two spleens. The CDR3 sequence: CASSFNWEDTQYF. The CDR3 DNA, read in part, is TGTGCCAGCAGTTTCAACTGGGAAGACACCCAGTAC.